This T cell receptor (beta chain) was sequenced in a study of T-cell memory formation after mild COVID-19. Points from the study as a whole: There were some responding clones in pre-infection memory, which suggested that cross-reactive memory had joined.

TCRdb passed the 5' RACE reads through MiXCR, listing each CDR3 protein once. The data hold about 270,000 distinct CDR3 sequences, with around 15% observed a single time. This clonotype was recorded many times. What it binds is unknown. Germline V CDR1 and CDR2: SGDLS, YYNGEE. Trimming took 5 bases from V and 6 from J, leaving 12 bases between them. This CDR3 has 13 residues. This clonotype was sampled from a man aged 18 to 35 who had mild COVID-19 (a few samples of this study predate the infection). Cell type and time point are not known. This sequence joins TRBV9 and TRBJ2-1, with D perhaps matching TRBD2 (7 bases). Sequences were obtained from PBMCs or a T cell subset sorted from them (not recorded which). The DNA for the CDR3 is TGTGCCAGCAGTCGAAGGGGGGGCAATGAGCAGTTCTTC. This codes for CASSRRGGNEQFF.